The clone carrying this T cell receptor beta chain was seen a few times. Antigen specificity is unknown. These data come from a study of T-cell memory formation after mild COVID-19. Study-wide context: TCR clusters mostly belonged to single donors.

Study-level results: For contracting clones, CD4+ ones sat mainly in CM and EM, CD8+ in EMRA.

TCRdb re-analysed the 5' RACE reads in MiXCR, keeping a single row per CDR3 protein. Of about 240,000 distinct CDR3 sequences listed, roughly 10% were seen once; the top ten hold around 23%. The TCR was taken from a man aged 18 to 30 who had mild COVID-19 (a few samples of this study predate the infection). Cell type and time point are not known. The sequencing input was PBMCs or a T cell subset sorted from them (not recorded which).

CDR3 bases: TGTGCCAGCAGCTCTATTCTGGACAGGGGGAACCTAGGGGAGACCCAGTACTTC. Protein product: CASSSILDRGNLGETQYF. The rearrangement joins TRBV7-9 to TRBJ2-5; TRBD1 matches 10 bases. J was trimmed by 5 bases and V by 4 bases; bases with no gene match: 16. Germline V gene lookup returns CDR1 SEHNR and CDR2 FQNEAQ (reference sequence). This CDR3 is 18 amino acids long.